This T cell receptor beta chain was identified during a study of control samples from healthy donors and cancer patients. Assay used: immunoSEQ multiplex PCR; TCRdb lists only in-frame clones, some missing. The table has 40,000 or so clones, approximately 90% seen once. Germline lookup yields CDR1 MDHEN and CDR2 SYDVKM. The J segment lost 8 bases and the V segment lost 5 bases, leaving 5 bases of the junction unmatched. The CDR3 spans 12 residues. The chain employs TRBV28 and TRBJ1-2; 7 positions agree with TRBD1. Sample: PBMCs. The clonotype comes from a woman aged 40 to 50 with head and neck cancer. The CDR3 protein is CASSPTGFGYTF. As DNA, the CDR3 is TGTGCCAGCAGTCCGACAGGGTTCGGCTACACCTTC.